This T cell receptor beta chain was obtained from a study of Tregs in tolerant kidney transplant recipients. Unstimulated Tregs (CD4+CD25+CD127-) and CD4+CD25- non-Tregs were sorted from PBMCs. The CDR3 has 15 residues. J gave up 7 bases and V 6 bases, and 11 bases lay outside the gene matches. Germline V CDR1 and CDR2: MNHEY, SVGAGI. Only one count was recorded for this clone. Assay: immunoSEQ multiplex PCR; the TCRdb copy retains only in-frame clones and omits some. The repertoire holds 200,000 to 300,000 clones, with 80% to 85% as singletons. Sequences were obtained from CD4+ T cells from blood. The chain uses TRBV6-5 and TRBJ1-2; TRBD1 agrees at 10 bases. The receptor was derived from a human donor in good health. The CDR3 is CASRGRDRGVGGYTF. The CDR3 nucleotides read TGTGCCAGCAGGGGCCGGGACAGGGGAGTGGGTGGCTACACCTTC.